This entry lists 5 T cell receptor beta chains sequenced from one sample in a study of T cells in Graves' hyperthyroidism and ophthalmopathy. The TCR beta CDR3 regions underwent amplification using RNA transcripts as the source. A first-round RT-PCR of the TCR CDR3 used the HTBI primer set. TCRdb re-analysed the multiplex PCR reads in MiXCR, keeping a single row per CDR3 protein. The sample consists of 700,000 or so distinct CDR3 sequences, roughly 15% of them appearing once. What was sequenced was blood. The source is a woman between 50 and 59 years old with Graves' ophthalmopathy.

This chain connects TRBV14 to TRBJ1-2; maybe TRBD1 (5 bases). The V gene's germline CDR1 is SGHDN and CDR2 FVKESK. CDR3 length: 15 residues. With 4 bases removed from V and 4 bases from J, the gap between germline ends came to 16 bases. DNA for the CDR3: TGTGCCAGCAGCCCCCTAATTCACCAGGGCTATGGCTACACCTTC. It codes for CASSPLIHQGYGYTF.

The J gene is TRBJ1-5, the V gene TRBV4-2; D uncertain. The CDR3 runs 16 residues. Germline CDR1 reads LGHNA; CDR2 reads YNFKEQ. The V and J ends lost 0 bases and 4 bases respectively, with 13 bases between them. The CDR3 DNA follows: TGTGCCAGCAGCCAAGATTTCGGGGTAGGGAATCAGCCCCAGCATTTT. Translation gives CASSQDFGVGNQPQHF.

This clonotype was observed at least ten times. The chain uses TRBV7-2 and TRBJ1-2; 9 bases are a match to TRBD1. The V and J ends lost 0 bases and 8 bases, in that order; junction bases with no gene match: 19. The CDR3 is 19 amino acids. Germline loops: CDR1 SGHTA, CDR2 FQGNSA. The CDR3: CASSLAGQGILVTRPGYTF. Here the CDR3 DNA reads TGTGCCAGCAGCTTAGCGGGACAGGGAATTCTCGTGACCCGCCCGGGCTACACCTTC.

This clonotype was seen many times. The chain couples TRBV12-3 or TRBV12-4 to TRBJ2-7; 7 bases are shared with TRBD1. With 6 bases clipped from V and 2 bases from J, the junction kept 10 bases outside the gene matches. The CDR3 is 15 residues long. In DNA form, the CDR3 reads TGTGCCAGCAGCGAATCAAAGGGACAGACCTACGAGCAGTACTTC. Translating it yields CASSESKGQTYEQYF.

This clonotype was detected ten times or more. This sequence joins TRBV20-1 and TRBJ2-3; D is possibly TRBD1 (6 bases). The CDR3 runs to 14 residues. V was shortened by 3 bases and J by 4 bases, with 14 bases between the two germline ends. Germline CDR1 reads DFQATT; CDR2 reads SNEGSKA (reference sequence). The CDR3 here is CSARPGQRADTQYF. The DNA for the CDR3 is TGCAGTGCTAGGCCGGGACAACGTGCAGATACGCAGTATTTT.